This entry concerns a single TCR beta chain. These data originate in a study of CD8 T cells in Susac syndrome. V lost 5 bases to trimming and J lost 3 bases, with 11 bases between them. CDR1 and CDR2 (germline): SQVTM, ANQGSEA. The length of the CDR3 is 12 residues. With random hexamers, about 0.45 to 1 ug RNA was reverse transcribed. TCR beta CDR3 was amplified by immunoSEQ multiplex PCR. This amplification extended across 54 Vbeta and 13 Jbeta segments. A single record per CDR3 protein comes from TCRdb applying MiXCR to the immunoSEQ multiplex PCR reads. Of some 160,000 distinct CDR3 sequences in the sample, 85% to 95% were seen once. TCR beta from blood CD8+ and CD4+ T cells was sequenced. CD8+ and CD4+ T cells were negatively isolated; TEMRA cells were FACS-enriched.

The chain carries TRBV29-1 and TRBJ2-7; maybe TRBD2 (5 bases). This TCR derives from a human donor with multiple sclerosis. What was sequenced was CD8+ T cells from PBMCs. The CDR3 DNA follows: TGCAGCGTTACACTAGTTAACTACGAGCAGTACTTC. Protein: CSVTLVNYEQYF.